These 8 T cell receptor beta chains were sequenced from one sample in a study of control samples from healthy donors and cancer patients. TCRdb's table, derived via immunoSEQ multiplex PCR, lists solely in-frame clones and lacks some. The table lists about 88,000 clones, over 90% of them singletons. Sequencing was done on a sample of blood. The receptors here all came from a man aged 18 to 29 in good health.

The chain employs TRBV11-2 and TRBJ2-3; D is possibly TRBD2 (6 bases). V was trimmed by 5 bases and J by 2 bases, leaving 11 bases between them. The CDR3 contains 14 residues. Per the germline V gene, CDR1 is SGHAT and CDR2 is FQNNGV. CDR3 coding DNA: TGTGCCAGCAGCCTCGGGGGATTCACAGATACGCAGTATTTT. Amino acid sequence: CASSLGGFTDTQYF.

The chain is built from TRBV27 and TRBJ1-1; TRBD1 might be the D (5 bases). The CDR3 has 13 residues. The germline V gene encodes CDR1 MNHEY and CDR2 SMNVEV (reference sequence). Trimming left V 3 bases short and J 6 bases short, with 11 bases between. The CDR3 bases are TGTGCCAGCAGTTTGAATTCGGGGCCTGAAGCTTTCTTT. Translation: CASSLNSGPEAFF.

The gene calls are TRBV27 and TRBJ1-2; 7 bases align to TRBD1. This CDR3 contains 14 residues. With 7 bases clipped from V and 5 bases from J, the junction kept 10 bases outside the gene matches. Germline assignment: CDR1 MNHEY and CDR2 SMNVEV (reference sequence). CDR3 DNA sequence: TGTGCCAGCACCCCAGGGGGGGGGTATTATGGCTACACCTTC. Its translation is CASTPGGGYYGYTF.

This clone was seen only once. The chain joins TRBV19 to TRBJ1-1; TRBD1 is a possible D gene (5 bases). Per germline, CDR1 LNHDA and CDR2 SQIVND (reference sequence). The CDR3 runs to 13 residues. V was clipped by 6 bases and J by 4 bases, with 12 bases between them. In nucleotides, the CDR3 is TGTGCCAGTAGCCCGGGGGGAAGCACTGAAGCTTTCTTT. The encoded protein is CASSPGGSTEAFF. The full variable domain, with the rest looked up from reference TRBV19 and TRBJ1-1, is DGGITQSPKYLFRKEGQNVTLSCEQNLNHDAMYWYRQDPGQGLRLIYYSQIVNDFQKGDIAEGYSVSREKKESFPLTVTSAQKNPTAFYLCASSPGGSTEAFFGQGTRLTVV.

This chain links TRBV7-3 with TRBJ1-1; a weak D match, TRBD1 (6 bases). V was clipped by 4 bases and J by 1 base, with 10 bases between them. The length of the CDR3 is 14 residues. CDR1 SGHTA and CDR2 FQGTGA come from the germline V gene. CDR3 region: CASSSKGGNTEAFF. The CDR3, as DNA: TGTGCCAGCAGCTCAAAGGGGGGGAACACTGAAGCTTTCTTT.

The chain combines TRBV18 with TRBJ1-2, with 7 positions matching TRBD1. Germline trimming cut 1 base from V and 4 bases from J; bases unmatched to any gene: 0. CDR1 KGHSH and CDR2 LQKENI come from the germline V gene. The CDR3 totals 13 residues. The CDR3 region has the DNA TGTGCCAGCTCACCACAGGGGGCCTATGGCTACACCTTC. Translation gives CASSPQGAYGYTF.

The CDR3 protein is CASSLDRGGTYEQYF. The CDR3 DNA is TGTGCCAGCAGCTTAGATAGAGGGGGGACCTACGAGCAGTACTTC. The chain carries TRBV11-2 and TRBJ2-7; D possibly matches TRBD1 or TRBD2 (6 bases each). Trimming shortened V by 0 bases and J by 2 bases, and 11 bases separated the two germline ends. From germline, CDR1 is SGHAT and CDR2 FQNNGV. This CDR3 is 15 amino acids long. Full variable domain (remainder filled in from reference TRBV11-2 and TRBJ2-7): EAGVAQSPRYKIIEKRQSVAFWCNPISGHATLYWYQQILGQGPKLLIQFQNNGVVDDSQLPKDRFSAERLKGVDSTLKIQPAKLEDSAVYLCASSLDRGGTYEQYFGPGTRLTVT.

The J gene is TRBJ2-1, the V gene TRBV29-1, with D tentatively TRBD1 or TRBD2 (6 bases each). With 6 bases removed from V and 8 bases from J, the gap between germline ends came to 23 bases. The CDR3 loop spans 15 amino acids. In germline, CDR1 is SQVTM, CDR2 ANQGSEA. The CDR3 nucleotides are TGCAGCGTGCCCGAGACAGGAGGGCCAGGCGATGAGCAGTTCTTC. Translation: CSVPETGGPGDEQFF.